This TCR beta chain was sequenced for a study of cytomegalovirus exposure and HLA in healthy donors. This table comes from immunoSEQ multiplex PCR, and its TCRdb copy is limited to in-frame clones, with some not included. Here the sample spans about 160,000 clones, 70% to 90% being singletons. Germline CDR1 is LNHDA and CDR2 is SQIVND (reference sequence). This CDR3 has 13 residues. With 10 bases clipped from V and 7 bases from J, the junction kept 10 bases outside the gene matches. Remarks on this clone: Its antigen is as yet unknown.

The study's findings and limits: In vitro experiments confirmed that a few CMV-associated chains were specific for CMV antigens.

This sequence originates from a man younger than 35 in good health and CMV-seronegative. Sequenced material: PBMCs. V is TRBV19 and J is TRBJ2-1; 7 bases align to TRBD2. CDR3 DNA: TGTGCCACTAAAAAAGGGACTATAAATGAGCAGTTCTTC. Protein sequence: CATKKGTINEQFF.